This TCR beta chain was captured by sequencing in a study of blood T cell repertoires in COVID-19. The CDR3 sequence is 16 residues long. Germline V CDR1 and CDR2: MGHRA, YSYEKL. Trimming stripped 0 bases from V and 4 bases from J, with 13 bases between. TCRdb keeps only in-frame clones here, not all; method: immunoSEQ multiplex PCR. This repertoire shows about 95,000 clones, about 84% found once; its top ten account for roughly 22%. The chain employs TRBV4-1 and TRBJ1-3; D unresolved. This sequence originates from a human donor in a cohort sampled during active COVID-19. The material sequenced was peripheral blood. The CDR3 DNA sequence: TGCGCCAGCAGCCAAGACGTGCGAGGGCCCGGAAACACCATATATTTT. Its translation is CASSQDVRGPGNTIYF.